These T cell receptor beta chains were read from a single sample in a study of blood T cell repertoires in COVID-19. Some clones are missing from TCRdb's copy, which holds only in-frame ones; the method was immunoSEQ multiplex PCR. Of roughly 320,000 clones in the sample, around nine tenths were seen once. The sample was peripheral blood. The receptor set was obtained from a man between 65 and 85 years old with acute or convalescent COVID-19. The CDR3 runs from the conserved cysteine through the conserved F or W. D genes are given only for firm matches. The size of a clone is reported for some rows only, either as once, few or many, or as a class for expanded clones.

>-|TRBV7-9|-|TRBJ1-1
TGTGCCAGCAGCTTATTGCTCGGGGACACTGAAGCTTTCTTT
CASSLLLGDTEAFF
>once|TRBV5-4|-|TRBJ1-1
TGTGCCAGCAGCTTAGCGGGGGGGAACACTGAAGCTTTCTTT
CASSLAGGNTEAFF
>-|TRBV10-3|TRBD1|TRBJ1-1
TGTGCCATAGCCGGGACAGGGGGGCGTAAAGCTTTCTTT
CAIAGTGGRKAFF
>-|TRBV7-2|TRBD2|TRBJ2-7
TGTGCCAGCAGCTCTGTAAGCGGGGGGCCCCCCTACGAGCAGTACTTC
CASSSVSGGPPYEQYF
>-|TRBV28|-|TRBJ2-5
TGTGCCAGCAGTTCCCCCTCCCGGGAGACCCAGTACTTC
CASSSPSRETQYF
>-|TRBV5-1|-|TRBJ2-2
TGCGCCAGCAGTTACCGTCAGGGGAACACCGGGGAGCTGTTTTTT
CASSYRQGNTGELFF
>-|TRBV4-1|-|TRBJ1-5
TGCGCCAGCAGCCAAGGAGTTTCTGGCAATCAGCCCCAGCATTTT
CASSQGVSGNQPQHF
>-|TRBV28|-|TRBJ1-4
TGTGCCACACAACAGGGAAGGGAAAAACTGTTTTTT
CATQQGREKLFF
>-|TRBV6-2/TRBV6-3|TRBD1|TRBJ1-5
TGTGCCAGCAGTCTGAACCGGGACAGGGGGTCGGGGGCCTATCAGCCCCAGCATTTT
CASSLNRDRGSGAYQPQHF
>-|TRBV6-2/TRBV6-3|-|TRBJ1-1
TGTGCCAGCAGTACAACAGGGAGTGAAGCTTTCTTT
CASSTTGSEAFF
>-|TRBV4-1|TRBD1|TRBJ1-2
TGCGCCAGCAGCCAAAGTGGACAGGGATTCTATGGCTACACCTTC
CASSQSGQGFYGYTF
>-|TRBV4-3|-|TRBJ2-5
TGCGCCAGCAGCCAAACGGGGAAAGAGGGAGAGACCCAGTACTTC
CASSQTGKEGETQYF
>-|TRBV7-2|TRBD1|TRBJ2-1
TGTGCCAGCAGCTTAACCGGGACAGGGGTCAATGAGCAGTTCTTC
CASSLTGTGVNEQFF
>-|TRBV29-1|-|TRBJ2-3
TGCAGCGTTGAGGTGATAGCGTCTGATACGCAGTATTTT
CSVEVIASDTQYF
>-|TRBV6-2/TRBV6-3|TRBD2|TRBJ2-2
TGTGCCAGCAGTTACTCTCCAGCGGGAGGGCCTGGGACCGGGGAGCTGTTTTTT
CASSYSPAGGPGTGELFF
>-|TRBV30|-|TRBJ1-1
TGTGCCTGGAGTGTCCCACCCGGTTGGACTGAAGCTTTCTTT
CAWSVPPGWTEAFF
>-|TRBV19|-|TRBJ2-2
TGTGCCAGTAGTACAGACAGCACCGGGGAGCTGTTTTTT
CASSTDSTGELFF
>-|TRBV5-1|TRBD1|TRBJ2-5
TGCGCCAGCAACCCTTTTGGGGGACAGAATCAAGAGACCCAGTACTTC
CASNPFGGQNQETQYF
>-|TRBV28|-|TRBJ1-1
TGTGCCAGCACAGGGGTAGGTACTGAAGCTTTCTTT
CASTGVGTEAFF
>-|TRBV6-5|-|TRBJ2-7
TGTGCCAGCAGTTCCCAGGGCCGTCGGACCTCCGAGCAGTACTTC
CASSSQGRRTSEQYF
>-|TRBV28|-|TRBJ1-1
TGTGCCAGCAGTTGGACAGCGAACACTGAAGCTTTCTTT
CASSWTANTEAFF
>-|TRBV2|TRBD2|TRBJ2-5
TGTGCCAGCAGCCCCCGGACTAGCGGAGAGACCCAGTACTTC
CASSPRTSGETQYF
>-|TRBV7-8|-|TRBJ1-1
TGTGCCAGCAGCTTGGGGGACTTCACTGAAGCTTTCTTT
CASSLGDFTEAFF
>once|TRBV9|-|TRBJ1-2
TGTGCCAGCAGTCCGGCCTCGGGGGGAGTCTATGGCTACACCTTC
CASSPASGGVYGYTF
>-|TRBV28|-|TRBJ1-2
TGTGCCAGCAGTTTGAGGGACTATGGCTACACCTTC
CASSLRDYGYTF
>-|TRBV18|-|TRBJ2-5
TGTGCCAGCTCACCGGACAGCCAAGAGACCCAGTACTTC
CASSPDSQETQYF
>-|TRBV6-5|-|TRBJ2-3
TGTGCCAGCAGTTACCGGGAGGATACGCAGTATTTT
CASSYREDTQYF
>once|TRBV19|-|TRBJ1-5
TGTGCCAGTAGTATAGACAAGAGATCCAATCAGCCCCAGCATTTT
CASSIDKRSNQPQHF
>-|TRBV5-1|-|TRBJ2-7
TGCGCCAGCAGCTTGGAGGCCAGCAGGCCTGGGGAGCAGTACTTC
CASSLEASRPGEQYF
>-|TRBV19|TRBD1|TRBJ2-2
TGTGCCAGTAGTATGGGACAGCCGAACACCGGGGAGCTGTTTTTT
CASSMGQPNTGELFF
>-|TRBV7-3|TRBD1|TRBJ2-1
TGTGCCAGCAGCTTCGACAGGGAGAATGAGCAGTTCTTC
CASSFDRENEQFF
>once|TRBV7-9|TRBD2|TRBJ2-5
TGTGCCAGCAGCCCCACTCTAGGACTAGTGGGGGAGACCCAGTACTTC
CASSPTLGLVGETQYF
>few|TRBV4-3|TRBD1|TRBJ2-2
TGCGCCAGCAGTCGCACCGGGACAGGGAGGGACGGGGAGCTGTTTTTT
CASSRTGTGRDGELFF
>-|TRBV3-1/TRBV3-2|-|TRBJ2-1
TGTGCCAGCAGCCATACGGGTAGGGGCAATGAGCAGTTCTTC
CASSHTGRGNEQFF
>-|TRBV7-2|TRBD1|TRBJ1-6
TGTGCCAGCAGCTTTCAGGGACAGACTAATTCACCCCTCCACTTT
CASSFQGQTNSPLHF
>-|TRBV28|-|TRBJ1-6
TGTGCCAGCGTAAGGCAGGGCGGATCACCCCTCCACTTT
CASVRQGGSPLHF
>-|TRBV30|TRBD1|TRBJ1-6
TGTGCCTGGAGTGTCGCAGGGGGAAAGGGTTCACCCCTCCACTTT
CAWSVAGGKGSPLHF
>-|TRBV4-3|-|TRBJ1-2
TGCGCCAGCAGCCACTCCCGGGAGATTAACTATGGCTACACCTTC
CASSHSREINYGYTF
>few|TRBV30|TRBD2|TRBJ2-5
TGTGCCTGGAAGAGAGGGATCATGGGGGAGGGCCTGTACCAAGAGACCCAGTACTTC
CAWKRGIMGEGLYQETQYF
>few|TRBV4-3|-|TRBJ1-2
TGCGCCAGCAGCCAAGATCGAAGGGGGTCTGGCTACACCTTC
CASSQDRRGSGYTF
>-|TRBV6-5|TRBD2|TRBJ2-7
TGTGCCAGCAGTCCCCTCGGGGGGGCCTACGAGCAGTACTTC
CASSPLGGAYEQYF
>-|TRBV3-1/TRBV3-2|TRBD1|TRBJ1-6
TGTGCCAGCAGCCAGGGACAGGGGAATTCACCCCTCCACTTT
CASSQGQGNSPLHF
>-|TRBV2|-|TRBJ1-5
TGTGCCAGCGGACGTACAGGGCCCAATCAGCCCCAGCATTTT
CASGRTGPNQPQHF
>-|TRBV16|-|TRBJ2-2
TGTGCCAGCAGCCAATACGGGGATGCCGGGGAGCTGTTTTTT
CASSQYGDAGELFF
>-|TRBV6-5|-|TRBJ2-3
TGTGCCAGCAGCACCCAAACAGGGTATAAGGATACGCAGTATTTT
CASSTQTGYKDTQYF
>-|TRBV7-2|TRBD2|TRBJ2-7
TGTGCCAGCAGCTTATCAAGCGGGAGTAGCTACGAGCAGTACTTC
CASSLSSGSSYEQYF
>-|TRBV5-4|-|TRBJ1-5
TGTGCCAGCAGCTTGGCCGGGAGCAATCAGCCCCAGCATTTT
CASSLAGSNQPQHF
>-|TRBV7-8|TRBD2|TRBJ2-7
TGTGCCAGCAGCATTAGCGGGAGGGCCTACGAGCAGTACTTC
CASSISGRAYEQYF
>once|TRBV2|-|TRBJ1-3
TGTGCCAGCAAGTCGGACAGCTCTGGAAACACCATATATTTT
CASKSDSSGNTIYF
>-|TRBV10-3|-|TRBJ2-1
TGTGCCATCAGTGGGGGGCGGCAATACAATGAGCAGTTCTTC
CAISGGRQYNEQFF
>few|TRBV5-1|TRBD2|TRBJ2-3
TGCGCCAGCAGCTTAGAAAGCGGGGTGAGCACAGATACGCAGTATTTT
CASSLESGVSTDTQYF
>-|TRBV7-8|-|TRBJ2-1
TGTGCCAGCAGCCGAGGGCTGAACACGAATGAGCAGTTCTTC
CASSRGLNTNEQFF
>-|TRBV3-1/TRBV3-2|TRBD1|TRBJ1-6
TGTGCCAGCAGCAAACAGGGGGCCTATAATTCACCCCTCCACTTT
CASSKQGAYNSPLHF
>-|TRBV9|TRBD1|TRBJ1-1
TGTGCCAGCAGCGTAGGGGGACAGCCGAACACTGAAGCTTTCTTT
CASSVGGQPNTEAFF
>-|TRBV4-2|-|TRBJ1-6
TGTGCCAGCAGCCAAGACGCGGAGAATTCACCCCTCCACTTT
CASSQDAENSPLHF
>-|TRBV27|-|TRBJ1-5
TGTGCCAGCAGTTTAAGGCAGGACACCCCCCAGCATTTT
CASSLRQDTPQHF
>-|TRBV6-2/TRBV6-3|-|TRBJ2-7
TGTGCCAGCAGTTACGGGGCAGGGCCCCGCTACGAGCAGTACTTC
CASSYGAGPRYEQYF